This TCR beta chain was retrieved from a study of OX40 agonist ivuxolimab in advanced cancers. Method: immunoSEQ multiplex PCR; TCRdb's copy keeps in-frame clones and lacks some. The sample holds fewer than 45,000 clones; roughly 90% are singletons and the top ten take 0.55% to 0.6%. V shed 3 bases and J 2 bases; nucleotides not matched to a gene: 9. Germline V CDR1 and CDR2: LNHDA, SQIVND (reference sequence). This CDR3 contains 16 residues. This chain links TRBV19 with TRBJ2-7, with 8 bases identical to TRBD1. Sample: CD4+ or CD8+ T cells sorted from blood, taken in a trial of the OX40 agonist ivuxolimab. This clonotype originated in an adult with an advanced solid tumor such as melanoma, head and neck, liver or kidney cancer. The CDR3: CASSMGDRRGPYEQYF. DNA for the CDR3: TGTGCCAGTAGTATGGGGGACAGGCGAGGGCCCTACGAGCAGTACTTC.